This T cell receptor (beta chain) was identified in a study of graft-versus-host responses after intestinal transplantation. Study-wide background: All recipients got anti-thymocyte globulin induction, then tacrolimus and steroids for about 3 years. Study results and limitations: Allograft graft-versus-host to host-versus-graft clonal ratios ran high in patients with graft-donor T cell macrochimerism. GvH clones occurred in recipient marrow; some first appeared in ileum or blood.

On this clone: Its specificity is not known.

The CDR3 has 17 amino acids. V was clipped by 4 bases and J by 3 bases; unmatched bases: 11. Germline loops: CDR1 MNHEY, CDR2 SMNVEV (reference sequence). Sequenced by immunoSEQ multiplex PCR; TCRdb stores in-frame clones only, minus some. The table records tens of thousands of clones, 94% of them present only once. The chain is built from TRBV27 and TRBJ2-7, with 11 bases matching TRBD2. The source was unstimulated CD4+ T cells sorted from spleen or lymph node cells, collected before transplant. The TCR originated in a human donor who was the organ donor for an intestinal transplant. Written as DNA, the CDR3 is TGTGCCAGCAGTTCTTACCTCCGACTAGCGGGGAACTACGAGCAGTACTTC. Residues: CASSSYLRLAGNYEQYF.